Shown below are 16 T cell receptor beta chains from a single sample sequenced in a study of blood T cell repertoires in COVID-19. Data came from immunoSEQ multiplex PCR; TCRdb stores just in-frame clones and leaves some out. The sample records fewer than 400,000 clones, roughly 90% being singletons. Sequencing was carried out using PBMCs or T cells enriched from blood (not recorded which). The receptor set was obtained from a woman aged 25 to 39 who had been exposed to COVID-19.

The V and J genes are TRBV5-6 and TRBJ1-2; 7 bases fit TRBD1. Looked up from germline, CDR1 is SGHDT and CDR2 is YYEEEE. The ends lost 6 bases at V and 4 bases at J; junction bases unmatched: 15. CDR3 size: 16 residues. The CDR3 loop is CASTRRQGGLGYGYTF. CDR3 nucleotide sequence: TGTGCCAGCACCCGCCGACAGGGAGGTTTAGGCTATGGCTACACCTTC.

This clone was seen a single time. This chain joins TRBV4-1 and TRBJ2-3; TRBD2 matches 11 bases. Germline values: CDR1 MGHRA, CDR2 YSYEKL. The V and J ends lost 0 bases and 2 bases, in that order; junction bases with no gene match: 7. The CDR3 loop spans 18 amino acids. CDR3 coding DNA: TGCGCCAGCAGCCAAGAACAGCCTAGCGGGGGGAACACAGATACGCAGTATTTT. It specifies CASSQEQPSGGNTDTQYF.

The chain couples TRBV4-1 to TRBJ1-2, with unresolved D. Per germline, CDR1 MGHRA and CDR2 YSYEKL. The CDR3 has 14 residues. The germline V and J ends were trimmed by 0 bases and 4 bases, with 9 bases remaining between them. The CDR3 sequence is CASSQELQIYGYTF. CDR3 in DNA: TGCGCCAGCAGCCAAGAATTACAGATCTATGGCTACACCTTC.

J is TRBJ2-7 and V is TRBV9; maybe TRBD1 (6 bases). This CDR3 comprises 13 residues. Germline CDR1 and CDR2: SGDLS and YYNGEE. Between the trimmed V and J ends, which lost 3 bases and 4 bases, there was a span of 11 bases. Written as DNA, the CDR3 is TGTGCCAGCAGCGGGCATACAGGGTACGAGCAGTACTTC. Its translation is CASSGHTGYEQYF.

The V gene is TRBV5-4, the J gene TRBJ1-2, with no clear D. Germline loops: CDR1 SGHNT, CDR2 YYREEE (reference sequence). The V end was cut by 2 bases, the J end by 0 bases, with 8 bases between. CDR3 length: 14 residues. CDR3 residues: CASSLRTTNYGYTF. The CDR3 DNA sequence: TGTGCCAGCAGCTTAAGAACTACTAACTATGGCTACACCTTC.

The chain uses TRBV7-9 and TRBJ1-6, with D hard to call. The length of the CDR3 is 12 residues. The germline V gene encodes CDR1 SEHNR and CDR2 FQNEAQ (reference sequence). The V end was cut by 1 base, the J end by 15 bases, with 10 bases between. CDR3 in DNA: TGTGCCAGCAGCTTAGGGCCGAATTACCTCCACTTT. Its translation: CASSLGPNYLHF.

The CDR3 DNA sequence: TGCGCCAGCAGCTTGTGGGGACAGGGGGCCGAGACCCAGTACTTC. Protein product: CASSLWGQGAETQYF. The rearrangement links TRBV5-1 to TRBJ2-5; 12 nucleotides match TRBD1. This CDR3 has 15 amino acids. V lost 1 base to trimming and J lost 5 bases; unmatched junction nucleotides: 3. Germline V gene data show CDR1 as SGHRS and CDR2 as YFSETQ.

V usage is TRBV6-5 and J usage is TRBJ2-2; TRBD1 might be the D (6 bases). The germline V gene has CDR1 MNHEY and CDR2 SVGAGI. Deletions cut 2 bases from V and 1 base from J, with 11 bases between. The CDR3 covers 16 residues. The CDR3 region is CASSYRQGLNTGELFF. CDR3 sequence (DNA): TGTGCCAGCAGTTACCGGCAGGGGCTGAACACCGGGGAGCTGTTTTTT.

The chain joins TRBV10-3 to TRBJ2-5, with TRBD1 as a possible D gene (6 bases). The CDR3 consists of 13 residues. Trimming cost V 4 bases and J 5 bases, with 11 bases left between them. Germline V gene data show CDR1 as ENHRY and CDR2 as SYGVKD. The CDR3 is CAISVGAGETQYF. DNA for the CDR3: TGTGCCATCAGTGTGGGGGCCGGTGAGACCCAGTACTTC.

The rearrangement joins TRBV3-1 (or the pseudogene TRBV3-2) to TRBJ1-4, with 7 bases matching TRBD1. Per the germline V gene, CDR1 is LGHDT and CDR2 is YNNKEL (reference sequence). This CDR3 has 15 amino acids. The J segment lost 7 bases and the V segment lost 0 bases, leaving 5 bases of the junction unmatched. The CDR3 coding sequence is TGTGCCAGCAGCCAAGATCCTGGACAGGTTGAAAAACTGTTTTTT. This codes for CASSQDPGQVEKLFF.

The rearrangement links TRBV19 to TRBJ2-7, with 9 bases aligning to TRBD1. Germline V lookup: CDR1 LNHDA, CDR2 SQIVND (reference sequence). The ends lost 5 bases at V and 3 bases at J; junction bases unmatched: 8. The CDR3 is 15 amino acids. CDR3 nucleotide sequence: TGTGCCAGTAGTTTCGGACAGGGGAAAGGCTACGAGCAGTACTTC. Translated, it gives CASSFGQGKGYEQYF.

V usage is TRBV10-3 and J usage is TRBJ2-7; 7 positions match TRBD2. Germline V CDR1 and CDR2: ENHRY, SYGVKD. V lost 2 bases, J lost 4 bases, and 11 bases stayed unmatched. The CDR3 has 16 residues. CDR3 in DNA: TGTGCCATCAGTGAGCCCTCGGGGGGACGGTTATACGAGCAGTACTTC. Its translation: CAISEPSGGRLYEQYF.

V and J are TRBV11-3 and TRBJ1-3; 7 positions match TRBD1. This CDR3 region has 15 residues. Trimming cost V 5 bases and J 0 bases; bases outside gene matches: 4. The germline gives CDR1 SGHNT, CDR2 YENEEA. As DNA, the CDR3 is TGTGCCAGCAGCAAAAGGACAGGCTCTGGAAACACCATATATTTT. This translates into CASSKRTGSGNTIYF.

This clone was recorded once. The rearrangement joins TRBV18 to TRBJ1-5; D is undetermined. Germline loops: CDR1 KGHSH, CDR2 LQKENI. The V gene lost 3 bases and the J gene lost 4 bases, with 7 bases spanning the gap. The CDR3 extends over 13 amino acids. CDR3 sequence reads: CASSPPQNQPQHF. The DNA of the CDR3 is TGTGCCAGCTCACCCCCGCAGAATCAGCCCCAGCATTTT.

The chain has TRBV7-2 and TRBJ2-7; 9 bases line up with TRBD1. Germline lookup yields CDR1 SGHTA and CDR2 FQGNSA. V lost 6 bases and J lost 7; bases outside the gene matches: 7. There are 13 residues in the CDR3. The CDR3 loop reads CASRPGQGREQYF. DNA for the CDR3: TGTGCCAGCAGACCGGGACAGGGTCGGGAGCAGTACTTC.

The rearrangement joins TRBV30 to TRBJ2-1; 11 nucleotides line up with TRBD2. CDR3 length: 12 residues. V lost 5 bases, J lost 15 bases, and 9 bases stayed unmatched. Per the germline V gene, CDR1 is GTSNPN and CDR2 is SVGIG (reference sequence). In DNA form, the CDR3 reads TGTGCCTGGGGTTCCCTAGCGGGGGGCCGGTTCTTC. Translation gives CAWGSLAGGRFF.